The present TCR delta chain was sequenced within a study of γδ T cells in repeated Plasmodium falciparum infection. TCRdb fed the multiplex PCR reads into CATT to redo clone calling. Of 45,000 to 50,000 delta-chain clones in the sample, about 1.5% were seen once. This clone was picked up a small number of times. A read error is likely here: a far larger clone is one base away. Other nucleotide sequences in the sample specify the same CDR3. Sequenced sample: gamma-delta T cells from blood. The sequence was obtained from a pool of human donors (malaria-infected and uninfected, not separated).

The CDR3 nucleotides are TGTGCCTGTGACCCCCCCCTGAAAATCTCAACTGGGGGATACGGGGACACCGATAAACTCATCTTT. Translated: CACDPPLKISTGGYGDTDKLIF. The chain joins TRDV2 to TRDJ1, with 13 bases identical to TRDD3. CDR1 is GEAIGNYY and CDR2 is EKD in the germline V gene. The V gene end was trimmed by 3 bases and the J gene end by 0 bases; junction bases not matched to a gene: 21. The CDR3 is 22 residues long.